The 4 T cell receptor beta chains reported below all come from one sample, sequenced in a study of T cells and Merkel cell carcinoma outcomes. The data were produced by immunoSEQ multiplex PCR, yet TCRdb's version contains in-frame clones alone and is incomplete. Of 6,500 to 7,500 clones listed, 90% are singletons. The specimen sequenced was tumor tissue from Merkel cell carcinoma. The receptors were gathered from a human donor with Merkel cell carcinoma.

J is TRBJ1-5 and V is TRBV19; tentatively, D is TRBD1 (6 bases). The V gene lost 5 bases and the J gene lost 3 bases, with 8 bases spanning the gap. CDR3 length: 13 residues. Germline V gives CDR1 LNHDA, CDR2 SQIVND (reference sequence). CDR3 in DNA: TGTGCCAGTAGTGACAGGTACAATCAGCCCCAGCATTTT. Translating gives CASSDRYNQPQHF.

The gene calls are TRBV11-2 and TRBJ2-2; D is ambiguous. The CDR3 runs to 15 residues. Trimming took 4 bases from V and 1 from J, leaving 10 bases between them. CDR1 SGHAT and CDR2 FQNNGV come from the germline V gene. The CDR3 bases are TGTGCCAGCAGCTCGATGGACGGGAACACCGGGGAGCTGTTTTTT. Protein sequence: CASSSMDGNTGELFF. Looking up the rest from reference TRBV11-2 and TRBJ2-2 gives the full variable domain: EAGVAQSPRYKIIEKRQSVAFWCNPISGHATLYWYQQILGQGPKLLIQFQNNGVVDDSQLPKDRFSAERLKGVDSTLKIQPAKLEDSAVYLCASSSMDGNTGELFFGEGSRLTVL.

The chain is built from TRBV9 and TRBJ1-5; no firm D call. Trimming removed 0 bases at V and 5 bases at J, with 9 bases between. Germline V gives CDR1 SGDLS, CDR2 YYNGEE. The CDR3 is 14 amino acids. The CDR3 region has the DNA TGTGCCAGCAGCGTAGGGGATTTCGATCAGCCCCAGCATTTT. It is translated as CASSVGDFDQPQHF. Drawing the rest from reference TRBV9 and TRBJ1-5, the complete variable domain is DSGVTQTPKHLITATGQRVTLRCSPRSGDLSVYWYQQSLDQGLQFLIQYYNGEERAKGNILERFSAQQFPDLHSELNLSSLELGDSALYFCASSVGDFDQPQHFGDGTRLSIL.

The V call is TRBV7-3, the J call TRBJ2-1; D is possibly TRBD2 (6 bases). CDR3 length: 15 residues. Trimming cost V 0 bases and J 8 bases, with 14 bases left between them. Germline V gene data show CDR1 as SGHTA and CDR2 as FQGTGA. CDR3 nucleotide sequence: TGTGCCAGCAGCTTAACGAGGGATCCGGGGGATGAGCAGTTCTTC. The encoded protein is CASSLTRDPGDEQFF.